This T cell receptor beta chain came from a study of cytomegalovirus exposure and HLA in healthy donors. TCRdb keeps only in-frame clones here, not all; method: immunoSEQ multiplex PCR. The sample holds about 200,000 clones, almost 90% seen once. From germline, CDR1 is MDHEN and CDR2 SYDVKM. V shed 3 bases and J shed 3 bases, with 7 bases lying between them. The CDR3 has 13 residues. This receptor was obtained from a woman under 30 in good health and CMV-seronegative. Sequenced input: PBMCs. The rearrangement joins TRBV28 to TRBJ2-3; possibly TRBD2 for D (5 bases). CDR3 sequence (DNA): TGTGCCAGCAGTTTTTTAGCGACAGATACGCAGTATTTT. It specifies CASSFLATDTQYF.